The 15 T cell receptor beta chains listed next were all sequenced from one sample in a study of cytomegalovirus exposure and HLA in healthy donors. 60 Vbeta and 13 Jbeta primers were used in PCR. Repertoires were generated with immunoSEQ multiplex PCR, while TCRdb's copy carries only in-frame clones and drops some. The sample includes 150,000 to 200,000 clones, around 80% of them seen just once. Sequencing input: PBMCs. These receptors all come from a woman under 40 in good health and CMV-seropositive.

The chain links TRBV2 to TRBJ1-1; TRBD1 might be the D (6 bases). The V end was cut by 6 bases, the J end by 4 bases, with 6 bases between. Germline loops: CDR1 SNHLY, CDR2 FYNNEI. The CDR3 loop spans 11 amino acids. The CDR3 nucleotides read TGTGCCAGCAGGGGGGCCACTGAAGCTTTCTTT. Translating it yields CASRGATEAFF.

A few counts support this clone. The CDR3 nucleotides are TGTGCCTGGAGTGGGCTCTCGGGGCAGTACTTC. Translation gives CAWSGLSGQYF. The chain recombines TRBV30 with TRBJ2-7, with D uncertain. This CDR3 has 11 amino acids. In germline, CDR1 is GTSNPN, CDR2 SVGIG (reference sequence). V shed 1 base and J shed 9 bases, with 10 bases lying between them.

The CDR3 sequence is CSVPDSLNTEAFF. CDR3 bases: TGCAGCGTACCGGACAGTTTGAACACTGAAGCTTTCTTT. The J gene is TRBJ1-1, the V gene TRBV29-1; D may be TRBD1 (6 bases). The CDR3 is 13 amino acids. Trimming took off 6 bases at V and 0 bases at J, with 11 bases between the two ends. Germline CDR1 and CDR2: SQVTM and ANQGSEA.

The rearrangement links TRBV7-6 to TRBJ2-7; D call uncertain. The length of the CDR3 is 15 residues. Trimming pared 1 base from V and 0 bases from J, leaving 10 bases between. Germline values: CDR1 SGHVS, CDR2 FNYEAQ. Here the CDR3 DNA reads TGTGCCAGCAGCTTAGGGGCAGGTAGCTCCTACGAGCAGTACTTC. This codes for CASSLGAGSSYEQYF.

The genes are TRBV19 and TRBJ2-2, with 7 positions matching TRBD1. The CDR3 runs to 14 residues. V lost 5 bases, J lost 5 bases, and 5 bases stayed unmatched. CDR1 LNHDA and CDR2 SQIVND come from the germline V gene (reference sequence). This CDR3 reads CASSFDRATGELFF. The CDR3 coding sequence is TGTGCCAGTAGTTTCGACAGGGCAACCGGGGAGCTGTTTTTT.

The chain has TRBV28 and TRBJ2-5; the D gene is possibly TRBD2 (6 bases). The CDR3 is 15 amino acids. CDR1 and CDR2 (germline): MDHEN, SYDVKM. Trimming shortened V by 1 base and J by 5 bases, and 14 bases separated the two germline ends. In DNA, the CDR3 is TGTGCCAGCAGTTTATCGCCGGGGGTAGCGGAGACCCAGTACTTC. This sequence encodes CASSLSPGVAETQYF. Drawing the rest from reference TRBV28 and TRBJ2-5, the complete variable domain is DVKVTQSSRYLVKRTGEKVFLECVQDMDHENMFWYRQDPGLGLRLIYFSYDVKMKEKGDIPEGYSVSREKKERFSLILESASTNQTSMYLCASSLSPGVAETQYFGPGTRLLVL.

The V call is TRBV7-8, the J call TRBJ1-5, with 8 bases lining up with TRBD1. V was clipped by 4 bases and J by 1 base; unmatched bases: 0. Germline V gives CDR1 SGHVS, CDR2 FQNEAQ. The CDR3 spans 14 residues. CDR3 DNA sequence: TGTGCCAGCAGCTGGACAGGGAGCAATCAGCCCCAGCATTTT. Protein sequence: CASSWTGSNQPQHF.

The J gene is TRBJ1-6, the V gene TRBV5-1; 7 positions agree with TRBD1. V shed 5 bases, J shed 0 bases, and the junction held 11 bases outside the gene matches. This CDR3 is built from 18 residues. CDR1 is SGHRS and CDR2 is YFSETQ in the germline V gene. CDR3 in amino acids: CASSPQGPSSSYNSPLHF. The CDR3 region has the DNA TGCGCCAGCAGTCCACAGGGGCCCTCAAGCTCCTATAATTCACCCCTCCACTTT.

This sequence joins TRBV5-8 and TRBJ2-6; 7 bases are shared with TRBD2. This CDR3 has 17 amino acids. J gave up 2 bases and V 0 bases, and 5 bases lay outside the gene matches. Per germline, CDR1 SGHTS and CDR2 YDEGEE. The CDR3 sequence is CASSLAWGGAGANVLTF. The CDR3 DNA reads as TGTGCCAGCAGCTTGGCCTGGGGGGGGGCTGGGGCCAACGTCCTGACTTTC.

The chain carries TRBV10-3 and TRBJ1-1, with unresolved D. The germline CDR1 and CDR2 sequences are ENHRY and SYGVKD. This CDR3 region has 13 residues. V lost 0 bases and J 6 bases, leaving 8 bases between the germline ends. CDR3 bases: TGTGCCATCAGTGAGTCGAGTGGTCCTGAAGCTTTCTTT. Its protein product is CAISESSGPEAFF.

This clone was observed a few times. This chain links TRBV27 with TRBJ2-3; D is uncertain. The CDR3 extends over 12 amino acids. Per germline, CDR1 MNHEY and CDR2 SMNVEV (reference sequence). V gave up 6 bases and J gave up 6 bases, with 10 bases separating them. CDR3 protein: CASRPLGDTQYF. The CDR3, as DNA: TGTGCCAGCAGGCCTCTAGGCGATACGCAGTATTTT.

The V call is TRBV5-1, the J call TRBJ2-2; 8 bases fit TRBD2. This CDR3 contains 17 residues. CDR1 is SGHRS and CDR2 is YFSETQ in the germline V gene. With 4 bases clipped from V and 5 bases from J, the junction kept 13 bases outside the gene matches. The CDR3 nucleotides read TGCGCCAGCAGCCTGGGAGGGAGGACTAGCCCAACCGGGGAGCTGTTTTTT. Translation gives CASSLGGRTSPTGELFF.

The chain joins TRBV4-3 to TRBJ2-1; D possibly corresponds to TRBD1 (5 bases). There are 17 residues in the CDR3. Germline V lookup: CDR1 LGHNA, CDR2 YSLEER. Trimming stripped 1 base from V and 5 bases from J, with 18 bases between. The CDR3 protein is CASSQGRAGRGDNEQFF. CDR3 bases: TGCGCCAGCAGCCAAGGCCGTGCCGGAAGGGGTGACAATGAGCAGTTCTTC.

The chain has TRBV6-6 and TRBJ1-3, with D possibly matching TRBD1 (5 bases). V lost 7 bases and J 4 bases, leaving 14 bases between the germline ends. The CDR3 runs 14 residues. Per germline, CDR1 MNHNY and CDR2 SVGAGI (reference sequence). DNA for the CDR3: TGTGCCAGCACCAAGGAGGGGTTAGGAAACACCATATATTTT. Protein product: CASTKEGLGNTIYF.

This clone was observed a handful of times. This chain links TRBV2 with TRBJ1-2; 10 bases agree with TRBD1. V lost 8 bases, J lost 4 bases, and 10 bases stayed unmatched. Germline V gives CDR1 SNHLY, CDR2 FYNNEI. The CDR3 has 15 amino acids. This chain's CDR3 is CASQIPGQGLYGYTF. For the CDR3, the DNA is TGTGCCAGCCAGATTCCGGGACAGGGGCTCTATGGCTACACCTTC.